The rows below give T cell receptor beta chains drawn from one sample of a study of metastatic and nonmetastatic thyroid tumors. With MiXCR, TCRdb reprocessed the PCR reads. The sample holds about 8,000 clones, 25% to 35% seen once. Material for sequencing was tumor tissue. The receptors were sampled from a female donor with papillary thyroid cancer or a benign thyroid nodule (not recorded which). Some clones in this sample may be carry-over from other donors' samples. CDR3s include the opening cysteine and the closing phenylalanine or tryptophan. A D gene is named only where the DNA matches it firmly. A clone size is listed for some rows: how often the clone was seen (once, few, many), or a class if it is expanded.

clone size | J gene | V gene | D gene | CDR3 protein | CDR3 DNA
few | TRBJ1-2 | TRBV6-2/TRBV6-3 | NA | CASSSAQRARAGYTF | TGTGCCAGCAGTTCCGCCCAGCGGGCGCGGGCTGGCTACACCTTC
few | TRBJ1-2 | TRBV2 | NA | CASSARRGVNGYTF | TGTGCCAGCAGTGCCCGCCGGGGGGTAAATGGCTACACCTTC
few | TRBJ2-5 | TRBV7-9 | TRBD2 | CASSEPFGLAYKETQYF | TGTGCCAGCAGCGAACCCTTTGGACTAGCGTATAAAGAGACCCAGTACTTC
NA | TRBJ2-3 | TRBV9 | NA | CASSVGGSHPSTDTQYF | TGTGCCAGCAGCGTAGGTGGATCGCATCCGAGCACAGATACGCAGTATTTT
NA | TRBJ1-2 | TRBV5-1 | NA | CASSLDGKGYTF | TGCGCCAGCAGCTTGGACGGGAAGGGCTACACCTTC
NA | TRBJ2-5 | TRBV11-2 | TRBD2 | CASSLEAGLAGVGVYGETQYF | TGTGCCAGCAGCTTAGAGGCTGGACTAGCGGGAGTAGGTGTATATGGGGAGACCCAGTACTTC
few | TRBJ2-5 | TRBV12-5 | NA | CASGLVTDKTQYF | TGTGCTAGTGGTTTGGTAACAGACAAGACCCAGTACTTC
few | TRBJ2-6 | TRBV10-3 | TRBD1 | CAISEGQGFDSGANVLTF | TGTGCCATCAGTGAGGGACAGGGGTTTGACTCTGGGGCCAACGTCCTGACTTTC
few | TRBJ1-1 | TRBV11-2 | NA | CASSLDPGGNTEAFF | TGTGCCAGCAGCTTAGATCCGGGGGGCAACACTGAAGCTTTCTTT
NA | TRBJ2-7 | TRBV20-1 | NA | CSARLANYGQYF | TGCAGTGCTAGACTTGCTAACTACGGGCAGTACTTC
medium-sized | TRBJ2-3 | TRBV5-6 | NA | CASSSGRLGNTDTQYF | TGTGCCAGCAGCAGCGGACGGTTAGGGAACACAGATACGCAGTATTTT
NA | TRBJ1-1 | TRBV11-2 | TRBD1 | CASRSGGGYTEAFF | TGTGCCAGCAGGTCAGGGGGAGGTTACACTGAAGCTTTCTTT
NA | TRBJ2-1 | TRBV20-1 | NA | CSAIWDVWRNEQFF | TGCAGTGCTATTTGGGACGTCTGGCGCAATGAGCAGTTCTTC
many | TRBJ1-1 | TRBV9 | TRBD1 | CASSETGGTEAFF | TGTGCCAGCAGTGAGACAGGGGGAACTGAAGCTTTCTTT
few | TRBJ2-7 | TRBV20-1 | NA | CSARDTLGELEQYF | TGCAGTGCTAGAGATACCCTAGGGGAGCTCGAGCAGTACTTC
NA | TRBJ1-6 | TRBV7-6 | NA | CASSVTREGNSPLHF | TGTGCCAGCAGCGTTACCCGGGAAGGGAATTCACCCCTCCACTTT
NA | TRBJ2-7 | TRBV6-7 | TRBD1 | CASSYSGPGQGRAEQYF | TGTGCCAGCAGTTACTCGGGACCGGGACAGGGGCGTGCGGAGCAGTACTTC
few | TRBJ2-7 | TRBV4-1 | NA | CASSQEPGGSYEQYF | TGCGCCAGCAGCCAAGAGCCCGGGGGCTCCTACGAGCAGTACTTC
NA | TRBJ2-1 | TRBV4-1 | NA | CASSLPTARNEQFF | TGCGCCAGCAGCCTCCCGACAGCACGCAATGAGCAGTTCTTC
NA | TRBJ2-2 | TRBV12-3/TRBV12-4 | NA | CARSLGWNTGDLFF | TGTGCCAGAAGTCTAGGTTGGAACACCGGGGATCTGTTTTTT
few | TRBJ2-1 | TRBV20-1 | TRBD1 | CSARGLYHRGADEQFF | TGCAGTGCTAGAGGGTTGTATCACAGGGGTGCCGATGAGCAGTTCTTC
NA | TRBJ2-1 | TRBV3-1 | TRBD2 | CASSQDLKRLAGIREQFF | TGTGCCAGCAGCCAAGATCTAAAACGACTAGCGGGGATTCGAGAGCAGTTCTTC
NA | TRBJ2-7 | TRBV20-1 | TRBD2 | CSASSGRSYEQYF | TGCAGTGCTTCTAGCGGGAGGTCGTACGAGCAGTACTTC
few | TRBJ2-7 | TRBV6-1 | NA | CASSPGRGFSYEQYF | TGTGCCAGCAGTCCGGGACGGGGCTTTTCCTACGAGCAGTACTTC
NA | TRBJ1-1 | TRBV7-2 | NA | CASSSDTGITEAFF | TGTGCCAGCAGCTCAGATACCGGGATCACTGAAGCTTTCTTT
few | TRBJ1-2 | TRBV5-1 | NA | CASSLERVRDCTF | TGCGCCAGCAGCCTGGAAAGGGTCCGGGATTGCACCTTC
NA | TRBJ2-3 | TRBV27 | NA | CARSGGASSTDTQFF | TGTGCCAGGAGTGGAGGCGCATCTAGCACAGATACGCAGTTTTTT
NA | TRBJ2-4 | TRBV28 | TRBD2 | CASSSGTSGLSKNIQYF | TGTGCCAGCAGCTCTGGGACTAGCGGCTTATCCAAAAACATTCAGTACTTC
few | TRBJ2-1 | TRBV10-3 | TRBD2 | CAIMWTSGGENEQFF | TGTGCCATCATGTGGACTAGCGGGGGGGAGAATGAGCAGTTCTTC
few | TRBJ2-7 | TRBV5-5 | NA | CASSFTFYEQYF | TGTGCCAGCAGCTTTACGTTCTACGAGCAGTACTTC
NA | TRBJ2-1 | TRBV4-1 | TRBD2 | CASNQTSGVAGGNEQFF | TGCGCCAGCAACCAGACTAGCGGGGTGGCGGGGGGCAATGAGCAGTTCTTC
medium-sized | TRBJ1-1 | TRBV16 | TRBD1 | CASSWGQGTEAFF | TGTGCCAGCAGCTGGGGACAGGGCACTGAAGCTTTCTTT
NA | TRBJ2-7 | TRBV20-1 | NA | CSACNGPTYEQYF | TGCAGTGCTTGCAACGGGCCCACCTACGAGCAGTACTTC
NA | TRBJ2-1 | TRBV2 | TRBD2 | CASSDLAGTYNEQFF | TGTGCCAGCAGTGATCTAGCGGGAACCTACAATGAGCAGTTCTTC
few | TRBJ1-2 | TRBV19 | NA | CASSQLGETYGYTF | TGTGCCAGTAGCCAACTGGGGGAGACCTATGGCTACACCTTC
NA | TRBJ2-1 | TRBV9 | TRBD2 | CASSVWNGRDNEQFF | TGTGCCAGCAGCGTATGGAACGGGAGGGACAATGAGCAGTTCTTC
many | TRBJ2-1 | TRBV3-1 | TRBD1 | CASSQVMLGQGFLGSYNEQFF | TGTGCCAGCAGCCAAGTAATGTTAGGACAGGGCTTCCTGGGCTCCTACAATGAGCAGTTCTTC
NA | TRBJ1-2 | TRBV11-2 | TRBD1 | CASSLVGTGNNYGYTF | TGTGCCAGCAGCTTAGTGGGGACAGGGAATAACTATGGCTACACCTTC
NA | TRBJ2-7 | TRBV6-1 | TRBD1 | CASSRDRGNHEQYF | TGTGCCAGCAGTCGGGACAGGGGTAACCACGAGCAGTACTTC
many | TRBJ2-1 | TRBV20-1 | TRBD2 | CSAISGTSVYNEQFF | TGCAGTGCTATCAGCGGGACTAGCGTTTACAATGAGCAGTTCTTC
few | TRBJ1-5 | TRBV28 | TRBD1 | CASSDRGGGYQPQHF | TGTGCCAGCAGCGACAGGGGCGGCGGGTATCAGCCCCAGCATTTT